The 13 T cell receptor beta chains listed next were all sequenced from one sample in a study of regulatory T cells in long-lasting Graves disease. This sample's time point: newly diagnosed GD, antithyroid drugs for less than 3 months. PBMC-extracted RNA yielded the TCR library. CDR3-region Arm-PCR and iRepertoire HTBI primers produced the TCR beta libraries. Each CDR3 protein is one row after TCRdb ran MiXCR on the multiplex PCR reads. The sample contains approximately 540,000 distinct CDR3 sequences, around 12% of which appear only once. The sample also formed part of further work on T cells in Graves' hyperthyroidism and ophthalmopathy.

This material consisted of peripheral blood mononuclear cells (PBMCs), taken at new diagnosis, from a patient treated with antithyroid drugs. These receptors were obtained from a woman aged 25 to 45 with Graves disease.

CDR3 nucleotide sequence: TGCGCCAGCAGCTCGCAACCTAGCAATCAGCCCCAGCATTTT. This encodes CASSSQPSNQPQHF. The chain employs TRBV4-3 and TRBJ1-5; D remains unclear. This CDR3 contains 14 residues. V lost 5 bases, J lost 0 bases, and 8 bases lay in between. Germline CDR1 LGHNA, CDR2 YSLEER.

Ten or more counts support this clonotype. The CDR3 nucleotides are TGCAGTGCTTTAGGGGACACAGGGGACACTGAAGCTTTCTTT. Encoded protein: CSALGDTGDTEAFF. This rearrangement joins TRBV20-1 to TRBJ1-1, with 7 bases identical to TRBD1. CDR1 and CDR2 (germline): DFQATT, SNEGSKA (reference sequence). Unmatched junction bases numbered 9, after V lost 5 bases and J lost 3 bases. The CDR3 totals 14 residues.

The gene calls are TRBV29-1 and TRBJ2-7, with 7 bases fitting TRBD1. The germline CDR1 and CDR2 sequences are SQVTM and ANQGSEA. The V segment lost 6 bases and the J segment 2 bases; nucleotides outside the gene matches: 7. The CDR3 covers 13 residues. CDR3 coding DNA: TGCAGCGTGACCGGGACAGTGCCCTACGAGCAGTACTTC. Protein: CSVTGTVPYEQYF.

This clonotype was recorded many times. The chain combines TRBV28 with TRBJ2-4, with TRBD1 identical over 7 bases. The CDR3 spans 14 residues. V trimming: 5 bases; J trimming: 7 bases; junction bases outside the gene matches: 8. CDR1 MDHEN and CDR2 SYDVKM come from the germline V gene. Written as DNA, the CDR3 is TGTGCCAGCAGTATACGACAGGGCGGGAACATTCAGTACTTC. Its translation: CASSIRQGGNIQYF.

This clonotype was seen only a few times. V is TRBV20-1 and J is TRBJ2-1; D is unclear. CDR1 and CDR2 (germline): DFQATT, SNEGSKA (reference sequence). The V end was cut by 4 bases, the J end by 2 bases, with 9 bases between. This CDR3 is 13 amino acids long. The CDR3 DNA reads TGCAGTGCTAAGCAGCCGACCTACAATGAGCAGTTCTTC. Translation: CSAKQPTYNEQFF.

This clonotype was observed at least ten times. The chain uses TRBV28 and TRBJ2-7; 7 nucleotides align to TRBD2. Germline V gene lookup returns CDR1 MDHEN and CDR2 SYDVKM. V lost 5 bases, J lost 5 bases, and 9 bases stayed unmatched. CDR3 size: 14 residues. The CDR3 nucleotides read TGTGCCAGCAGTCGGCGGGAGCTTAGGAACGAGCAGTACTTC. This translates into CASSRRELRNEQYF.

CDR3 amino acids: CASSLSRLAGGPKAETQYF. In nucleotides, the CDR3 is TGTGCCAGCAGTTTATCCCGACTAGCGGGAGGGCCTAAGGCAGAGACCCAGTACTTC. This sequence joins TRBV27 and TRBJ2-5; 14 nucleotides match TRBD2. Per the germline V gene, CDR1 is MNHEY and CDR2 is SMNVEV (reference sequence). The CDR3 has 19 amino acids. V shed 0 bases and J 4 bases; nucleotides not matched to a gene: 10.

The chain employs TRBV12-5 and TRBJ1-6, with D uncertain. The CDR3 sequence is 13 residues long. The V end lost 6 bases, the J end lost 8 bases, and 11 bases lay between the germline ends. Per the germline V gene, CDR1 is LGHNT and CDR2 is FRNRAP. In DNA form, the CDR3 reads TGTGCTAGTGGCACCGACATCGATTCACCCCTCCACTTT. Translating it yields CASGTDIDSPLHF.

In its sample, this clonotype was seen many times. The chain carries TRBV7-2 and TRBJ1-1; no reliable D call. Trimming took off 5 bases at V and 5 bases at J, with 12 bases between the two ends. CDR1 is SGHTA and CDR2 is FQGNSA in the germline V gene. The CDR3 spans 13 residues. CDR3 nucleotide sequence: TGTGCCAGCAGCCCCCTCAGGAGGACTGAAGCTTTCTTT. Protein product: CASSPLRRTEAFF.

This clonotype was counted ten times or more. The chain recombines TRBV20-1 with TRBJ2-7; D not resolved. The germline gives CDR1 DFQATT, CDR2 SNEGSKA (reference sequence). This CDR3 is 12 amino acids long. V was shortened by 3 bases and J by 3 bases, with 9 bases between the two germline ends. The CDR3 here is CSARTSYYEQYF. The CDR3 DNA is TGCAGTGCTAGGACCTCTTACTACGAGCAGTACTTC.

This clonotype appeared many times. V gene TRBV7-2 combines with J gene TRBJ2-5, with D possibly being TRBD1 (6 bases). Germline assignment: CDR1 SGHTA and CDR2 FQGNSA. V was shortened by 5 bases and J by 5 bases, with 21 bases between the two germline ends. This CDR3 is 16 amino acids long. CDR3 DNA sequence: TGTGCCAGCAGCCAAGAACAGGGATGGTTGTCTGAGACCCAGTACTTC. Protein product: CASSQEQGWLSETQYF.

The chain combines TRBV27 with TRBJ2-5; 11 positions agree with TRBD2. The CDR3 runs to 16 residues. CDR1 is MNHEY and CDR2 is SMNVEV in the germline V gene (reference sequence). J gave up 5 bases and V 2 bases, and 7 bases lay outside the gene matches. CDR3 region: CASSLILAGGPETQYF. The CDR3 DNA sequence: TGTGCCAGCAGTTTAATCTTAGCGGGAGGGCCCGAGACCCAGTACTTC.

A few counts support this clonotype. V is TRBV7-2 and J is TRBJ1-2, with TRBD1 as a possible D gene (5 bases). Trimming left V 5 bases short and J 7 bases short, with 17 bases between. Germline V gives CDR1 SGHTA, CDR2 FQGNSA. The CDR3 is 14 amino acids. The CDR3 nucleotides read TGTGCCAGCAGCCCCGGGGCCTCTTCCTCTGGCTACACCTTC. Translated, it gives CASSPGASSSGYTF. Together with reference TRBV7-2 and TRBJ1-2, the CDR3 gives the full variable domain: GAGVSQSPSNKVTEKGKDVELRCDPISGHTALYWYRQSLGQGLEFLIYFQGNSAPDKSGLPSDRFSAERTGGSVSTLTIQRTQQEDSAVYLCASSPGASSSGYTFGSGTRLTVV.